This TCR beta chain is from a study of blood T cells in healthy people across ages. This clonotype showed up many times. What it binds is unknown. Peripheral blood was drawn, 7.5 to 10 milliliters per donor. Using a J-beta primer mix together with a sample-barcoded 5' primer, a second PCR was run for roughly 7 to 11 cycles. MiXCR was run by TCRdb on the 5' RACE reads, yielding one entry per CDR3 protein. This sample has more than 1,400,000 distinct CDR3 sequences, with roughly 40% found just once. Regarding the study as a whole: TCR beta diversity per million T cells fell roughly linearly with age.

The clonotype was recovered from a woman aged 18-29 years in good health. Specimen: blood.

The chain's CDR3 is CASSQEPGVDGYTF. The CDR3, as DNA: TGCGCCAGCAGCCAAGAACCAGGGGTGGATGGCTACACCTTC. V and J are TRBV4-1 and TRBJ1-2; TRBD1 might be the D (6 bases). The germline gives CDR1 MGHRA, CDR2 YSYEKL. V was trimmed by 0 bases and J by 6 bases, leaving 11 bases between them. The CDR3 sequence is 14 residues long.